The clone carrying this TCR beta chain was picked up many times. What it recognizes is unknown. Trimming took off 7 bases at V and 0 bases at J, with 16 bases between the two ends. Germline V lookup: CDR1 LNHDA, CDR2 SQIVND (reference sequence). This CDR3 region has 17 residues. The record originates from a study of graft-versus-host responses after intestinal transplantation. Regarding the study as a whole: Researchers found peak circulating GvH clone levels linked to early post-transplant HvG declines. In recipient marrow, GvH clones were found, and some appeared first in ileum or blood.

The protocol was immunoSEQ multiplex PCR, while the TCRdb copy is restricted to in-frame clones and leaves out a portion. The sample lists roughly 99,000 clones, about 91% occurring once. The source of this sequence is a human donor who was the organ donor for an intestinal transplant. The V and J genes are TRBV19 and TRBJ2-6; D is perhaps TRBD2 (6 bases). Sequenced material: unstimulated CD4+ T cells sorted from spleen or lymph node cells, taken before transplant. Here the CDR3 reads CASNQNRGLSGANVLTF. DNA of the CDR3: TGTGCCAGTAACCAGAATAGGGGACTCTCTGGGGCCAACGTCCTGACTTTC.